This T cell receptor beta chain was identified during a study of Ad26.COV2.S vaccination and SARS-CoV-2 variants. Study conclusions and caveats: Across vaccine and placebo recipients, the breadth of non-spike TCRs was similar. Vaccinees showed greater spike-specific TCR breadth than placebo recipients.

This clone was counted a single time. Its specificity is not known. Treatment of the sample: approximately 18 received Ad26.COV2.S at low or high dose, single or two shots; 5 received placebo; per-sample allocation not given. Material that was analyzed had been drawn on day 63 after the first vaccine or placebo injection. The shot given was an Ad26 vector that makes Wuhan-strain SARS-CoV-2 spike. The assay was immunoSEQ multiplex PCR, and TCRdb's table has in-frame clones only and misses some. The sample has roughly 400,000 clones, 90% seen once. The TCR sequence derives from a person aged 18-60 years who received the Ad26.COV2.S COVID-19 vaccine or a placebo. The sample in question was peripheral blood, obtained in a trial of Ad26.COV2.S vaccine versus placebo.

The CDR3 is CASSPGEANYGYTF. CDR3 in DNA: TGTGCCAGCTCACCAGGGGAGGCAAACTATGGCTACACCTTC. The chain joins TRBV18 to TRBJ1-2; D gene unclear. Germline loops: CDR1 KGHSH, CDR2 LQKENI. Trimming cost V 2 bases and J 2 bases, with 9 bases left between them. The CDR3 is made up of 14 amino acids. The variable domain in full, with the rest retrieved from reference TRBV18 and TRBJ1-2, is NAGVMQNPRHLVRRRGQEARLRCSPMKGHSHVYWYRQLPEEGLKFMVYLQKENIIDESGMPKERFSAEFPKEGPSILRIQQVVRGDSAAYFCASSPGEANYGYTFGSGTRLTVV.